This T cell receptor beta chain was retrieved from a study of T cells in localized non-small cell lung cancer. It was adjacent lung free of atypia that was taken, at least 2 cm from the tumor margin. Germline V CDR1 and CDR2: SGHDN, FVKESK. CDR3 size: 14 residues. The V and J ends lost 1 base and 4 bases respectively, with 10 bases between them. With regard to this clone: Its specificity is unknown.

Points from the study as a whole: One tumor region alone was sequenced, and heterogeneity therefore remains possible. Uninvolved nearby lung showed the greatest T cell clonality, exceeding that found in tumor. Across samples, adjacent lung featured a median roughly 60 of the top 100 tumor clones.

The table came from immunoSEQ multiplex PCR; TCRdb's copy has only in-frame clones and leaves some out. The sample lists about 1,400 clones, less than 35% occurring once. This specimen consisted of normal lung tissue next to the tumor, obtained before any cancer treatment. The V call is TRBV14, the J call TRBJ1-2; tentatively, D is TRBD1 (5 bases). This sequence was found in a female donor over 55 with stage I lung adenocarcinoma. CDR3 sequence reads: CASSQVGVVYGYTF. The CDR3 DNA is TGTGCCAGCAGCCAAGTAGGGGTAGTCTATGGCTACACCTTC.